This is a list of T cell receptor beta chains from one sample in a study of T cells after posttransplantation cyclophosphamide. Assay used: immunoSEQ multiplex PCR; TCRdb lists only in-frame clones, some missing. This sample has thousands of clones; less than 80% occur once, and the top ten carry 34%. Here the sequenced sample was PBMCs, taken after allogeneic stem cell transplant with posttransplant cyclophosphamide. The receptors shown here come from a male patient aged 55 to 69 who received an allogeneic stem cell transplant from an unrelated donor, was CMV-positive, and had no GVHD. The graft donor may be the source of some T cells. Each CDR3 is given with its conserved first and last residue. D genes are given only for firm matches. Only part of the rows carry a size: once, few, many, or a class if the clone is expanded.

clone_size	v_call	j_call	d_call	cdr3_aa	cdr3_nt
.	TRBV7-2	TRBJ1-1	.	CASSSTGRGSTEAFF	TGTGCCAGCAGCTCCACAGGCCGCGGGAGCACTGAAGCTTTCTTT
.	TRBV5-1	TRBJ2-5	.	CASSPLTGRETQYF	TGCGCCAGCAGCCCCCTGACAGGACGTGAGACCCAGTACTTC
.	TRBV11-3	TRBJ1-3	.	CASSFERGNTIYF	TGTGCCAGCAGCTTCGAGCGGGGAAACACCATATATTTT
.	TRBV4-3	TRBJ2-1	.	CASSQGKGPYNEQFF	TGCGCCAGCAGCCAAGGTAAGGGGCCCTACAATGAGCAGTTCTTC
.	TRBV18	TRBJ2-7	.	CASSPRRDVNEQYF	TGTGCCAGCTCACCAAGGCGGGATGTTAACGAGCAGTACTTC
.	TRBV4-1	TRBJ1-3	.	CASSPLEAGNTIYF	TGCGCCAGCAGCCCATTAGAAGCTGGAAACACCATATATTTT
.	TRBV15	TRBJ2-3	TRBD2	CATSRGIAGGITDTQYF	TGTGCCACCAGCAGAGGTATAGCGGGGGGGATCACAGATACGCAGTATTTT
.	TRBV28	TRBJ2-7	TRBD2	CASSSGLAEAYEQYF	TGTGCCAGCAGTTCGGGACTAGCGGAAGCCTACGAGCAGTACTTC
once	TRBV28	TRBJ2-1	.	CASRATGYNEQFF	TGTGCCAGCAGGGCAACAGGCTACAATGAGCAGTTCTTC
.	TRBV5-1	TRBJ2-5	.	CASSLGAEVGGRETQYF	TGCGCCAGCAGCTTGGGGGCAGAAGTGGGAGGACGAGAGACCCAGTACTTC
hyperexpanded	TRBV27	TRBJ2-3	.	CASSSNFREGGDTQYF	TGTGCCAGCAGTTCTAACTTCAGGGAAGGTGGGGATACGCAGTATTTT
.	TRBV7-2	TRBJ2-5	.	CASSLGIRETQYF	TGTGCCAGCAGCTTAGGTATCCGGGAGACCCAGTACTTC
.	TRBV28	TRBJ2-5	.	CASSPQGNQETQYF	TGTGCCAGCAGCCCACAGGGTAATCAAGAGACCCAGTACTTC